The subject of this entry is one T cell receptor beta chain. The data were taken from a study of spatial heterogeneity in lung cancer. Trimming removed 6 bases at V and 7 bases at J, with 12 bases between. This CDR3 contains 13 residues. The time point here: sample taken at primary tumor resection. Whole RNA was taken from tumor, nontumor lung or frozen PBMC; it was then sequenced unsorted. The library protocol tagged each TCR cDNA with a unique molecular identifier. A single record per CDR3 protein comes from TCRdb applying MiXCR to the 5' RACE reads. The sample records around 45,000 distinct CDR3 sequences, roughly an eighth being singletons.

The J gene is TRBJ1-4, the V gene TRBV12-3 or TRBV12-4, with unresolved D. Sequencing was performed on PBMCs, taken at surgery. This TCR came from a male donor with early-stage non-small cell lung cancer. DNA of the CDR3: TGTGCCAGCAGCACCGGACGATTTGAAAAACTGTTTTTT. Translation: CASSTGRFEKLFF.